These T cell receptor beta chains were read from a single sample in a study of human T cells and chemical hapten exposure. One entry per CDR3 protein results from TCRdb running MiXCR on the RACE reads. The repertoire has 180,000 or so distinct CDR3 sequences, almost 30% of them found once; the top ten carry roughly 3%. The material sequenced was whole blood, taken in connection with sensitization to the hapten diphenylcyclopropenone (DPC). The receptor source for this set is a young woman with alopecia areata. Some clones in this sample may be carry-over from other donors' samples. The CDR3 runs from the conserved cysteine through the conserved F or W.

V gene	CDR3 protein
TRBV4-1	CASSQEEEWGYNEQFF
TRBV29-1	CSVGGRLSYEQYF
TRBV29-1	CSVASGTNEKLFF
TRBV6-2/TRBV6-3	CASSYGGTSYNEQFF
TRBV12-3/TRBV12-4	CASSLRLAGIDEQYF
TRBV29-1	CSAQGGGGYYF
TRBV29-1	CSVASSTDTQYF
TRBV28	CASSPGDRDNSPLHF
TRBV28	CASIRDSDNEQFF
TRBV20-1	CSARGGNSPLHF
TRBV24-1	CATSDSGLGNNEQFF